This TCR beta chain derives from a study of shared clonotypes between healthy human individuals (TCRdb year 2020). For the study in its entirety: The cohort comprised a couple of women and a few men aged 18 to 49 years. For each donor, three plates each were used for CD4 naive and CD4 memory, two plates were used for CD8 naive, and one plate was used for CD8 memory. To estimate repertoire size and how much clonotypes are shared between individuals, the study performed deep sequencing of blood TCR repertoires from about five healthy adults. Libraries were prepared and TCR repertoires were sequenced by different laboratories using diverse techniques, in order to increase sequencing depth and limit assay-specific biases. Each donor's leukapheresis produced roughly between about 0.9 and 9.5 billion PBMCs.

On the study overall, not on this receptor specifically: Sampling was restricted to blood, and TCR repertoires in tissue are likely to differ from TCR repertoires in blood. Sharing across a handful of donors was observed for about 5% of naive CD4, 3% to 3.5% of naive CD8, over 2% of memory CD4, and about 0.4% of memory CD8 clonotypes. Naive subsets generally had larger estimated clonotype richness than memory subsets. The small number of donors limited the genetic and exposure-history diversity represented. Pairwise subsampling led to the expectation that sequencing depth would affect the degree of clonotype sharing among donors. Higher generation probabilities were observed for clonotypes shared by all four sorted-subset donors than for non-shared clonotypes. Even with the large sequencing depth, rarefaction of the sorted-subset datasets indicated that sequencing was incomplete.

Ends trimmed: V by 8 bases, J by 2 bases; bases unmatched to a gene: 10. The CDR3, cysteine through phenylalanine, is 15 amino acids long. The only DNA kept is the CDR3, 45 bases in frame from the first base. The germline V gene encodes CDR1 SNHLY and CDR2 FYNNEI. Using the deep immunoSEQ assay, TCR CDR3 regions were amplified from genomic DNA by multiplex PCR. Extracted genomic DNA from each cell subset was distributed evenly across all wells of several immunoSEQ 96-well plates, and each plate was treated as a replicate. For sorted subsets, around 0.2 ug genomic DNA, equal to 30,000 or so T cell genomes, was loaded into each replicate PCR. The purified libraries were quantified using a Qubit 3.0 fluorometer, sized with a Bioanalyzer 2100, and then quantified again using the KAPA Library Quantification kit. A separate single-read 150-cycle Illumina NextSeq 550 flow cell was used to sequence each immunoSEQ 96-well plate. On the authors' methods: Because the immunoSEQ output held only junctional sequences and lacked quality scores, the filtering could not match the filtering applied to full-length reads. Sequences were annotated with PyIR, a Python wrapper for IgBLAST v1.9, using IMGT germline references to assign V/J genes and CDR3. Reads with weak V/J assignments (E-value above 1e-6), missing CDR3, stop codons, out-of-frame junctions, or ambiguous translated residues were removed. V3J clonotypes were defined by identical inferred V gene, J gene, and CDR3 amino acid sequence. To compute the percentage overlap between repertoires, the number of shared unique clonotypes was divided by the size of the smaller repertoire. Repertoire richness was assessed with RTK rarefaction, the Chao1 estimator, and Recon v2.1 estimates of unobserved clonotypes. OLGA was used to compute generation probabilities for all TCRbeta clonotypes that the gDNA method yielded from a handful of donors. TCRdb retrieved this table from immuneACCESS and kept in-frame rearrangements only. Not all clones are present; in checked studies, unresolved V genes account for under half, and no reason is known for the remainder. Clone size and the V and J calls come from that table; the DNA yielded D and trimming. The sample yields about 330,000 clones; over 75% were counted once. The ten largest clones represent about 17% of the sample.

Turning to this clone: The clone's antigen remains unknown. No much larger clone is present one base from it, and per-base qualities are unavailable.

Donors were healthy HIV-negative adults with no recently reported acute infections or vaccinations. Only Caucasian adults living in Nashville, Tennessee, USA were represented among the donors. CD8 memory samples combined magnetically selected CD45RO+ cells with CCR7-negative CD45RA+ effector memory (TemRA) cells. Blood was obtained by leukapheresis, after which PBMCs were separated by Ficoll-Histopaque density gradient centrifugation and cryopreserved in liquid nitrogen vapor phase. Analytical flow cytometry was used to check the purity and quantity of each magnetically sorted T cell population. Each sorted fraction had its genomic DNA isolated and then quantified by UV absorbance on a Nanodrop 2000c.

The TCR originated in a man between 18 and 35 years old in good health. Recombination linked TRBV2 to TRBJ2-7; 9 central nucleotides agree with TRBD2. Sequenced sample: memory CD8+ T cells sorted from blood. According to the study, the label for this sample's cell subset or site signals: CD45RO+ cells pooled with CCR7-negative TemRA cells. CDR3 sequence: CASDEIAGDPYEQYF. The nucleotide sequence is TGTGCCAGCGATGAGATAGCGGGAGACCCCTACGAGCAGTACTTC.